This TCR beta chain derives from a study of blood T cell repertoires in COVID-19. Study details: The analysed material was cDNA or gDNA that came from T cells, B-cell-depleted T cells, or PBMCs.

As processed by the authors: Quantification of nucleated cells was approximated via reference gene primer amplification. This table comes from immunoSEQ multiplex PCR, and its TCRdb copy is limited to in-frame clones, with some not included. Clone size and V and J calls were adopted from that table, with D and trimming inferred from the DNA. The data contain 200,000 to 250,000 clones, about 84% of them seen just once; the ten biggest clones take up approximately 2%. Germline lookup yields CDR1 SGHRS and CDR2 YFSETQ. V lost 4 bases, J lost 5 bases, and 13 bases lay in between. This CDR3 is 14 amino acids long. The cohort comprised adults aged 18 to 89 years residing in 20 to 30 US areas. Recovery among Cohort 3 donors was established by two negative PCRs, clearance, or symptom resolution.

The J gene is TRBJ2-4, the V gene TRBV5-1; no definite D call. This TCR came from a man between 60 and 75 years old who had recovered from COVID-19. The sample was PBMCs or T cells enriched from blood (not recorded which). In DNA form, the CDR3 reads TGCGCCAGCAGCCCCCTACCGGGTCAAAACATTCAGTACTTC. This gives the protein CASSPLPGQNIQYF.